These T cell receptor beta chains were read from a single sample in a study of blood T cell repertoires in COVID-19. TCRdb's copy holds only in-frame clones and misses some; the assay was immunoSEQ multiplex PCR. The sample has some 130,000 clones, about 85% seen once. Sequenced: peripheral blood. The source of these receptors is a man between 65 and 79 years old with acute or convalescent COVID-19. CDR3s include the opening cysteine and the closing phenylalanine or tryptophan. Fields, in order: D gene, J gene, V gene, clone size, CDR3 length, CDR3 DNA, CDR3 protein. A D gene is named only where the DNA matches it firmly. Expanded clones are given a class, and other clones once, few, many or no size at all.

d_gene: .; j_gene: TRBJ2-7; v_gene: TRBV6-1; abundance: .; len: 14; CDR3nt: TGTGCCAGCAGTGAATCAAACAGGTACTACGAGCAGTACTTC; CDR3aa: CASSESNRYYEQYF
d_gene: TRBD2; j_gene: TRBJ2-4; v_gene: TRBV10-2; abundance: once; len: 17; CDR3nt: TGCGCCACCTCGAGCGGGGGGAGCCTTATAGCCAAAAACATTCAGTACTTC; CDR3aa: CATSSGGSLIAKNIQYF
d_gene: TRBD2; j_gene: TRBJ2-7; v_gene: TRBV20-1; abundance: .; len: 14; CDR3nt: TGCAGTGCTAGTCGGGGGGTTTTCCCCTACGAGCAGTACTTC; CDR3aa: CSASRGVFPYEQYF
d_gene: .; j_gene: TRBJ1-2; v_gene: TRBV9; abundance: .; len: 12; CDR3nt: TGTGCCAGCAGCGTAAGGGGTGGTGGCTACACCTTC; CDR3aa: CASSVRGGGYTF
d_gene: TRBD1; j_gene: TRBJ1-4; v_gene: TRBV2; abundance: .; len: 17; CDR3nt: TGTGCCAGCAGCGCCTGGACAGGCGGCGCAACTAATGAAAAACTGTTTTTT; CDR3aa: CASSAWTGGATNEKLFF
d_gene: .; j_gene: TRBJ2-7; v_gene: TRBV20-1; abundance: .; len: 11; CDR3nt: TGCAGTGCTAGAGAGAGCTACGAGCAGTACTTC; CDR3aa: CSARESYEQYF
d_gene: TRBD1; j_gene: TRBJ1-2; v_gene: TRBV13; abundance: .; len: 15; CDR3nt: TGTGCCAGCAGCTTAGGCGACAGGGAGAACTATGGCTACACCTTC; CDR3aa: CASSLGDRENYGYTF
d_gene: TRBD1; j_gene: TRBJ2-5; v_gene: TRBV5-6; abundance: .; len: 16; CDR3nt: TGTGCCAGCAGCGCCCAAGGTCCGGGACAGGGTGAGACCCAGTACTTC; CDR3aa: CASSAQGPGQGETQYF
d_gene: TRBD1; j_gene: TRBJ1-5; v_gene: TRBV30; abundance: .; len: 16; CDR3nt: TGTGCCTGGAGTGTACTTAAGGGGGCGAGCAATCAGCCCCAGCATTTT; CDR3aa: CAWSVLKGASNQPQHF
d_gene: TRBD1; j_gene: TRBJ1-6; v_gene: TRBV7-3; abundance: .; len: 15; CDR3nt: TGTGCCAGCAGCTTAGGGACAGCTGATAATTCACCCCTCCACTTT; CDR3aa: CASSLGTADNSPLHF
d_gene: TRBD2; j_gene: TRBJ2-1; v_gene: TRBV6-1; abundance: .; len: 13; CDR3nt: TGTGCCAGCAGTGAACGGGGGGACAATGAGCAGTTCTTC; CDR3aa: CASSERGDNEQFF
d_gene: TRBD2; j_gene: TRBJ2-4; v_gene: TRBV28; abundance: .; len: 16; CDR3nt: TGTGCCAGCAGTTCCGGCGGGGGGACCTCCAAAAACATTCAGTACTTC; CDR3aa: CASSSGGGTSKNIQYF
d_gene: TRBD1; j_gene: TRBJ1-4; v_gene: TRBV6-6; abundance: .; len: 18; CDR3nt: TGTGCCAGCAGTCCCAGGGCGACAGGGGAGGTTCTCGGCGAAAAACTGTTTTTT; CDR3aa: CASSPRATGEVLGEKLFF
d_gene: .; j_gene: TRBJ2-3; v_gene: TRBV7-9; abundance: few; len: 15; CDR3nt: TGTGCCAGCAGCCCACGGGACACATACACAGATACGCAGTATTTT; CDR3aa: CASSPRDTYTDTQYF
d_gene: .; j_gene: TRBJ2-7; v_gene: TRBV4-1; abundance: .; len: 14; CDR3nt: TGCGCCAGCAGCCCCACGCGGGCTTCTTACGAGCAGTACTTC; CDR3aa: CASSPTRASYEQYF
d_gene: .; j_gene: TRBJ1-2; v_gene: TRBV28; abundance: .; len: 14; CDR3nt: TGTGCCAGCAGTTTAGGGAGGCAGGAGGGAGGCTACACCTTC; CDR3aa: CASSLGRQEGGYTF
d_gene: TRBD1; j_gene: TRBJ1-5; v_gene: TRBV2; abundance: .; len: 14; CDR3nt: TGTGCCAGCAATGAGGACAGGGCCTATCAGCCCCAGCATTTT; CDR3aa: CASNEDRAYQPQHF
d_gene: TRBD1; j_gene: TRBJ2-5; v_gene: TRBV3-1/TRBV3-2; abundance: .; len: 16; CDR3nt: TGTGCCAGCAGCCAAGGGACTGGACAGGGGAGGGAGACCCAGTACTTC; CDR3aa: CASSQGTGQGRETQYF
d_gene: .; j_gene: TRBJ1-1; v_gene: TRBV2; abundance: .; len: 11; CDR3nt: TGTGCCAGCACGGCGGACACTGAAGCTTTCTTT; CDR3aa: CASTADTEAFF
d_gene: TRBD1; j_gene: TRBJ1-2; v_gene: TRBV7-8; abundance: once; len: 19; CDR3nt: TGTGCCAGCAGCACCCGCCCCCGGGACAGGGGTGTGGGGGACTATGGCTACACCTTC; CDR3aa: CASSTRPRDRGVGDYGYTF
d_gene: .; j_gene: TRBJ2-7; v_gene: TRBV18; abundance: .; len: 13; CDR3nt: TGTGCCAGCTCTCCGGACAGTTCCTACGAGCAGTACTTC; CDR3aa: CASSPDSSYEQYF
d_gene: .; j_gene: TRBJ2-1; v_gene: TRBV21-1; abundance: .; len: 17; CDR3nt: TGTGCCAGCAGCAAAGCGTTAACGGCTAGCTCCTACAATGAGCAGTTCTTC; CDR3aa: CASSKALTASSYNEQFF